Listed below are T cell receptor beta chains from one sample, sequenced in a study of patients and donors after allogeneic stem cell transplantation. TCRdb ran MiXCR on the RT-PCR reads and lists one entry per CDR3 protein. Of about 410,000 distinct CDR3 sequences in the sample, about a sixth were seen once. The specimen was blood, either unsorted or a sorted T cell fraction (not recorded which). The receptors originated from a human donor who was either an allogeneic HSCT recipient or a stem cell or donor lymphocyte infusion donor (not recorded which). It is not recorded whose cells these are; they may come from a transplant donor. CDR3s include the opening cysteine and the closing phenylalanine or tryptophan. A D gene is named only where the DNA matches it firmly. Clone size is shown for a subset of rows, as once, few, many or a class of expanded clone.

D gene	J gene	V gene	clone size	CDR3 DNA	CDR3 protein
.	TRBJ2-7	TRBV12-3/TRBV12-4	.	TGTGCCAGCAGTCGGACAGTTTACGAGCAGTACTTC	CASSRTVYEQYF
TRBD2	TRBJ2-1	TRBV20-1	few	TGCAGTGCCCCCGGGCTAGCGGAACGGGGGAATGAGCAGTTCTTC	CSAPGLAERGNEQFF
TRBD1	TRBJ2-1	TRBV5-1	.	TGCGCCAGCAGCTTCCTAGGACAGGGGGACGTTTTCGAGCAGTTCTTC	CASSFLGQGDVFEQFF
TRBD1	TRBJ2-1	TRBV20-1	many	TGCAGGGAACGGGACAGGGGCTCCTACAATGAGCAGTTCTTC	CRERDRGSYNEQFF
TRBD2	TRBJ2-3	TRBV20-1	.	TGCAGTGCTAGAGATGGGCTAGCGGAGGTGGGCACAGATACGCAGTATTTT	CSARDGLAEVGTDTQYF
.	TRBJ1-2	TRBV5-1	many	TGCGCCAGCAGCTTGGACCAGGGGTATGGCTACACCTTC	CASSLDQGYGYTF
.	TRBJ2-7	TRBV29-1	.	TGCAGCGTTTTAGATGGTTTGGGCTACGAGCAGTACTTC	CSVLDGLGYEQYF
TRBD2	TRBJ2-7	TRBV27	.	TGTGCCAGCAGTTTTCTGGGAGCGGGAGGCATGGAGCAGTACTTC	CASSFLGAGGMEQYF
.	TRBJ2-7	TRBV4-1	few	TGCGCCAGCAGCCAAGTGGCAGTCTCCTACGAGCAGTACTTC	CASSQVAVSYEQYF
TRBD1	TRBJ2-7	TRBV4-1	.	TGCGCCAGCAGCCAAGATCCGAAGGGGGCCTCCTACGAGCAGTACTTC	CASSQDPKGASYEQYF
.	TRBJ1-2	TRBV1	once	TGCACCAGCAGCCGGGAGACAGAATTCCCCAAATACTATGGCTACACCTTC	CTSSRETEFPKYYGYTF
.	TRBJ1-2	TRBV6-2/TRBV6-3	few	TGTGCCAGCAGTTACTCGGGGCTTCACTCCTATGGCTACACCTTC	CASSYSGLHSYGYTF
TRBD1	TRBJ1-6	TRBV19	few	TGTGCCAGCTCCGACAGGGGGGATCGGTCACCCCTCCACTTT	CASSDRGDRSPLHF
.	TRBJ1-1	TRBV20-1	few	TGCAGTGCTAGAGATTTTACTGAAGCTTTCTTT	CSARDFTEAFF
TRBD2	TRBJ2-2	TRBV29-1	many	TGCAGCGCCGGAGGAAGGGTAGCGGGAGTCACCGGGGAGCTGTTTTTT	CSAGGRVAGVTGELFF
TRBD1	TRBJ2-7	TRBV18	.	TGTGCCAGCTCACCACAGACAGGGGGCCTATTCTACGAGCAGTACTTC	CASSPQTGGLFYEQYF
TRBD2	TRBJ2-5	TRBV9	.	TGTGCCAGCAGCGTGCTAGCGGGGGGCAGGGAGACCCAGTACTTC	CASSVLAGGRETQYF
.	TRBJ1-5	TRBV4-1	few	TGCGCCAGCAGCCAAAGGGACATTAGCAATCAGCCCCAGCATTTT	CASSQRDISNQPQHF
.	TRBJ2-7	TRBV12-5	few	TGTGCTAGTGGCCCCGGACCCCAACCCTACGAGCAGTACTTC	CASGPGPQPYEQYF
TRBD1	TRBJ1-1	TRBV10-3	few	TGTGCCACCAGGACAGGCCACACTGAAGCTTTCTTT	CATRTGHTEAFF
.	TRBJ1-1	TRBV19	.	TGTGCCAGTAACGGACGGCAGAACACTGAAGCTTTCTTT	CASNGRQNTEAFF
.	TRBJ2-5	TRBV27	few	TGTGCCAGCAGTTTGGATTTTGTCCGGAGGGGGACCCAGTACTTC	CASSLDFVRRGTQYF
.	TRBJ2-7	TRBV27	few	TGTGCCAGCAGTTTACCCGACAGGAATATGGACTACGAGCAGTACTTC	CASSLPDRNMDYEQYF
TRBD2	TRBJ2-5	TRBV6-5	.	TGTGCCAGCAGTTACTCGAAGGAAGCGGGGGGGTCGGAGACCCAGTACTTC	CASSYSKEAGGSETQYF
TRBD2	TRBJ2-2	TRBV5-6	.	TGTGCCAGCAGCCATAGCGGGGGGGCTACTGGGGAGCTGTTTTTT	CASSHSGGATGELFF
TRBD2	TRBJ2-5	TRBV20-1	.	TGCAGTGCTAGAGATGCCGGGACTAGCGGGGGGCCCAACCAAGAGACCCAGTACTTC	CSARDAGTSGGPNQETQYF
.	TRBJ2-7	TRBV6-1	few	TGTGCCAGCAGTGGGACAGAGACTTCCTACGAGCAGTACTTC	CASSGTETSYEQYF
TRBD2	TRBJ2-3	TRBV9	.	TGTGCCAGCAGCGTAGTGACTAGCGGGGGGCCAGCAGATACGCAGTATTTT	CASSVVTSGGPADTQYF
TRBD2	TRBJ2-5	TRBV5-6	few	TGTGCCAGCAGCCACCGGGACTACCCTCAGACCCAGTACTTC	CASSHRDYPQTQYF
.	TRBJ2-5	TRBV13	.	TGTGCCAGCAGCTTAGTGAGGCGCGGGGAGACCCAGTACTTC	CASSLVRRGETQYF
TRBD1	TRBJ2-7	TRBV6-2/TRBV6-3	few	TGTGCCAGCAGTCACAGGGACAGGGTCTCCTACGAGCAGTACTTC	CASSHRDRVSYEQYF
TRBD2	TRBJ2-5	TRBV11-1	.	TGTGCCAGCAGCTGGGGGACTAGCGAAAAAGAGACCCAGTACTTC	CASSWGTSEKETQYF
.	TRBJ2-2	TRBV12-3/TRBV12-4	few	TGTGCCAGCAGTTTAGCGGGTGGGGGGCCCGGGGAGCTGTTTTTT	CASSLAGGGPGELFF
TRBD1	TRBJ2-1	TRBV15	many	TGTGCCACCAGCGGCGGCAGGGGGCAAGGCAATGAGCAGTTCTTC	CATSGGRGQGNEQFF
.	TRBJ1-1	TRBV6-1	few	TGTGCCAGCAGTGCAGGGGCCCGCACTGAAGCTTTCTTT	CASSAGARTEAFF
.	TRBJ2-5	TRBV9	many	TGTGCCAGCAGCGACCAAGAGACCCAGTACTTC	CASSDQETQYF
TRBD1	TRBJ2-2	TRBV4-1	few	TGCGCCAGCAGCCCTCGACAGGGGCCCACCGGGGAGCTGTTTTTT	CASSPRQGPTGELFF
.	TRBJ2-5	TRBV20-1	.	TGCAGTGCTAGTGGCCAGGGGTGGGAGACCCAGTACTTC	CSASGQGWETQYF
TRBD2	TRBJ2-1	TRBV20-1	.	TGCAGTGCTAGTCCCCCGGGACTAGCGCAATACAATGAGCAGTTCTTC	CSASPPGLAQYNEQFF
.	TRBJ1-3	TRBV20-1	.	TGCAGTGCTAGAGTGAGGGTTGGAAACACCATATATTTT	CSARVRVGNTIYF
TRBD1	TRBJ2-5	TRBV24-1	.	TGTGCCACCAGTGACCCGGGACAGCTGCTAACCCAGTACTTC	CATSDPGQLLTQYF
TRBD1	TRBJ1-2	TRBV11-2	few	TGTGCCAGCAGCCCGAGGGGGGGACAGGGACCCCTAAACTATGGCTACACCTTC	CASSPRGGQGPLNYGYTF
.	TRBJ2-1	TRBV7-6	few	TGTGCCAGCAGCTTAGGGGGTCGCTCGGACGGGCAGTTCTTC	CASSLGGRSDGQFF
.	TRBJ1-6	TRBV5-1	many	TGCGCCAGCAGCTTGGAGGGGTGGGGATCACCCCTCCACTTT	CASSLEGWGSPLHF
TRBD2	TRBJ2-7	TRBV20-1	.	TGCAGTGCTAGAGATAGCGGAGGGCTAGCGGGAGCCTACGAGCAGTACTTC	CSARDSGGLAGAYEQYF
.	TRBJ2-2	TRBV2	.	TGTGCCACTCGGAGGGCAGACTCCTCGAACACCGGGGAGCTGTTTTTT	CATRRADSSNTGELFF
.	TRBJ2-3	TRBV2	few	TGTGCCAGCCCTAACCCCGCGCAGTATTTT	CASPNPAQYF
.	TRBJ2-1	TRBV4-3	.	TGCGCCAGCAGCCAAGATCACGAATCGTACAATGAGCAGTTCTTC	CASSQDHESYNEQFF
.	TRBJ2-5	TRBV7-9	.	TGTGCCAGCAGTCTACTTCGAAGAGGAGAGACCCAGTACTTC	CASSLLRRGETQYF
.	TRBJ1-5	TRBV12-5	.	TGTGCTAGTGCCGCCGGGGACAGCAATCAGCCCCAGCATTTT	CASAAGDSNQPQHF
TRBD1	TRBJ2-7	TRBV20-1	few	TGCAGGACAGGGCCGAGCTCCTACGAGCAGTACTTC	CRTGPSSYEQYF
.	TRBJ1-6	TRBV15	.	TGTGCCACAGCCTGGGGCCGGCGGTCCTATAATTCACCCCTCCACTTT	CATAWGRRSYNSPLHF
.	TRBJ2-7	TRBV20-1	few	TGCAGTGCTAGAGATATGATATACGAGCAGTACTTC	CSARDMIYEQYF
.	TRBJ2-6	TRBV15	.	TGTGCCACCAGGCCCGGTGGTCCCGGGGCCAACGTCCTGACTTTC	CATRPGGPGANVLTF